This T cell receptor (beta chain) was sequenced during a study of identical twins. Findings and limits, study-wide: Excess low generation probability was seen in twin-shared out-of-frame alpha sequences. Models underestimated TCR alpha sharing (out-of-frame) in monozygotic twins. Twins' excess sharing was less marked for out-of-frame beta sequences.

Points on this clonotype: The antigen remains undetermined.

TCRdb fed the 5' RACE reads into MiXCR, producing one record per CDR3 protein. The top ten clones hold approximately 0.5% of a sample with approximately 490,000 distinct CDR3 sequences, approximately 20% of them seen once. This CDR3 spans 17 amino acids. Germline V gene lookup returns CDR1 SGDLS and CDR2 YYNGEE. The V gene end was trimmed by 0 bases and the J gene end by 6 bases; junction bases not matched to a gene: 10. This sample was shared with a second study, whose subject was yellow fever vaccine responses in identical twins.

The specimen was CD4+ T cells sorted from blood. The chain links TRBV9 to TRBJ2-3, with 10 positions matching TRBD2. This TCR came from a woman aged 18-35 years in good health. The CDR3 bases are TGTGCCAGCAGCGTAGCTCCTAGCGGGAGTTCCCTCGATACGCAGTATTTT. Translated: CASSVAPSGSSLDTQYF.